These 18 T cell receptor beta chains originate from one sample sequenced in a study of T-cell memory formation after mild COVID-19 (dated by TCRdb to 2020 to 2023). Libraries were constructed by 5' RACE. For sequencing, an Illumina NovaSeq 6000 was employed. Using fastp trimming at Q25 and MiXCR clonotype assembly, TCRdb reanalyzed the public sequencing data and kept in-frame beta chains. Merged by CDR3 protein, the rows form single entries marked with the most common genes and DNA. Counted in this sample were fewer than 250,000 distinct CDR3 sequences; roughly a tenth of them appeared once. Of the sample, roughly 3% is held by the ten largest clones. Source material: PBMCs or a T cell subset sorted from them (not recorded which). These TCRs come from a man aged 18-30 years who had mild COVID-19 (a few samples of this study predate the infection). The sample titles of this study are shuffled in the database, so cell type and time point are left out; the donor was told from shared clones.

The V and J genes are TRBV5-1 and TRBJ2-6; D remains unclear. Germline V gene data show CDR1 as SGHRS and CDR2 as YFSETQ. This CDR3 is built from 13 residues. The V end lost 6 bases, the J end lost 2 bases, and 6 bases lay between the germline ends. The chain's CDR3 is CASTAAGANVLTF. The DNA for the CDR3 is TGCGCCAGCACGGCAGCTGGGGCCAACGTCCTGACTTTC.

This clonotype was counted between two and nine times. The chain combines TRBV12-3 or TRBV12-4 with TRBJ2-3, with 8 bases fitting TRBD2. This CDR3 has 15 residues. V lost 5 bases to trimming and J lost 2 bases; unmatched junction nucleotides: 6. The CDR3 protein is CASSPGGPVTDTQYF. CDR3 nucleotide sequence: TGTGCCAGCAGTCCGGGGGGGCCTGTCACAGATACGCAGTATTTT.

The chain employs TRBV5-1 and TRBJ2-2; 9 bases agree with TRBD1. The CDR3 length is 14 residues. Trimming cost V 4 bases and J 7 bases; bases outside gene matches: 5. Germline V lookup: CDR1 SGHRS, CDR2 YFSETQ. The chain's CDR3 is CASSTLTGGGELFF. CDR3 nucleotide sequence: TGCGCCAGCAGCACCCTGACAGGGGGCGGGGAGCTGTTTTTT. Full variable domain (remainder filled in from reference TRBV5-1 and TRBJ2-2): KAGVTQTPRYLIKTRGQQVTLSCSPISGHRSVSWYQQTPGQGLQFLFEYFSETQRNKGNFPGRFSGRQFSNSRSEMNVSTLELGDSALYLCASSTLTGGGELFFGEGSRLTVL.

The chain uses TRBV4-1 and TRBJ2-7, with a possible D match to TRBD1 (6 bases). Deletions cut 5 bases from V and 4 bases from J, with 18 bases between. The CDR3 has 15 residues. The V gene's germline CDR1 is MGHRA and CDR2 YSYEKL. The DNA of the CDR3 is TGCGCCAGCAGCACCCAAACAGGGTTGGGGTACGAGCAGTACGTC. This gives the protein CASSTQTGLGYEQYV.

This clonotype was recorded at least ten times. At one end the junction does not follow the germline gene, possibly because of a read error. V usage is TRBV5-1 and J usage is TRBJ2-2; 10 bases are shared with TRBD2. Germline V gene lookup returns CDR1 SGHRS and CDR2 YFSETQ. The CDR3 sequence is 15 residues long. As DNA, the CDR3 is TGTGCCAGCAGTTTAGCGGGGGGAAACACCGGGGAGCTGTTTTTT. The encoded protein is CASSLAGGNTGELFF.

A single count supports this clonotype. The chain uses TRBV20-1 and TRBJ2-7; no firm D call. Per germline, CDR1 DFQATT and CDR2 SNEGSKA (reference sequence). Trimming pared 1 base from V and 7 bases from J, leaving 14 bases between. The CDR3 is 13 residues long. CDR3 in DNA: TGCAGTGCTAGAGTTAGAAACGGCGGTGAGCAGTACGTC. Protein sequence: CSARVRNGGEQYV.

This clonotype was counted ten times or more. The chain links TRBV9 to TRBJ2-6, with 8 nucleotides matching TRBD2. The junction had 5 bases not matched to a gene; V was cut back by 0 bases and J by 0 bases. Germline V gene sequence: CDR1 SGDLS, CDR2 YYNGEE. This CDR3 has 18 residues. CDR3 protein: CASSVDRGGPSGANVLTF. DNA for the CDR3: TGTGCCAGCAGCGTAGATCGGGGGGGACCCTCTGGGGCCAACGTCCTGACTTTC. Full variable domain (outside the CDR3, taken from reference TRBV9 and TRBJ2-6): DSGVTQTPKHLITATGQRVTLRCSPRSGDLSVYWYQQSLDQGLQFLIQYYNGEERAKGNILERFSAQQFPDLHSELNLSSLELGDSALYFCASSVDRGGPSGANVLTFGAGSRLTVL.

V is TRBV23-1 and J is TRBJ1-2, with D tentatively TRBD1 (5 bases). TRBV23-1 is an open reading frame, and its role is uncertain. V was cut by 7 bases and J by 2 bases, with 20 bases left in between. The CDR3 contains 16 residues. The chain's CDR3 is CASTGRGGPENYGYTF. CDR3 DNA sequence: TGCGCCAGCACGGGGCGGGGCGGGCCCGAGAACTATGGCTACACCTTC.

This clonotype was detected a few times. V is TRBV7-9 and J is TRBJ1-2; tentative D call: TRBD1 (5 bases). V lost 5 bases and J lost 1, with 17 bases in between. CDR1 and CDR2 from the germline V gene are SEHNR and FQNEAQ (reference sequence). This CDR3 has 16 amino acids. The CDR3 loop is CASSPAGGGGNYGYTF. The DNA for the CDR3 is TGTGCCAGCAGCCCTGCGGGGGGAGGTGGTAACTATGGCTACACCTTC.

The rearrangement links TRBV7-3 to TRBJ2-5; 7 bases are shared with TRBD2. The V gene's germline CDR1 is SGHTA and CDR2 FQGTGA. Germline trimming cut 5 bases from V and 4 bases from J; bases unmatched to any gene: 7. The CDR3 spans 14 residues. CDR3 DNA: TGTGCCAGCAGCCCAAGCGGGGTTGGAGAGACCCAGTACTTC. As protein: CASSPSGVGETQYF. Full variable domain (missing parts from reference TRBV7-3 and TRBJ2-5): GAGVSQTPSNKVTEKGKYVELRCDPISGHTALYWYRQSLGQGPEFLIYFQGTGAADDSGLPNDRFFAVRPEGSVSTLKIQRTERGDSAVYLCASSPSGVGETQYFGPGTRLLVL.

The sample holds a few counts of this clonotype. This chain joins TRBV18 and TRBJ1-2, with D unresolved. The CDR3 loop spans 13 amino acids. CDR1 is KGHSH and CDR2 is LQKENI in the germline V gene. V gave up 3 bases and J gave up 3 bases, with 8 bases separating them. DNA of the CDR3: TGTGCCAGCTCACCGGACGGAGACTATGGCTACACCTTC. Amino acid sequence: CASSPDGDYGYTF.

This clonotype was seen a handful of times. The chain couples TRBV3-1 to TRBJ2-5; TRBD2 is a possible D gene (6 bases). CDR3 size: 16 residues. Germline loops: CDR1 LGHDT, CDR2 YNNKEL (reference sequence). With 1 base removed from V and 2 bases from J, the gap between germline ends came to 14 bases. The CDR3 DNA follows: TGTGCCAGCAGCCAAGTCGGCGGGGTGGATCAAGAGACCCAGTACTTC. Its translation: CASSQVGGVDQETQYF.

This chain links TRBV3-1 with TRBJ2-5; maybe TRBD2 (6 bases). From germline, CDR1 is LGHDT and CDR2 YNNKEL (reference sequence). Trimming shortened V by 4 bases and J by 4 bases, and 16 bases separated the two germline ends. The CDR3 is made up of 15 amino acids. The CDR3, as DNA: TGTGCCAGCAGCCTACATACGCTAGCGTCAGAGACCCAGTACTTC. Translation gives CASSLHTLASETQYF.

The chain has TRBV5-1 and TRBJ1-1; 10 bases map to TRBD1. V shed 4 bases, J shed 12 bases, and the junction held 9 bases outside the gene matches. This CDR3 region has 13 residues. The germline V gene has CDR1 SGHRS and CDR2 YFSETQ. The CDR3 reads CASSMTGQGVSFF. The CDR3 DNA follows: TGCGCCAGCAGCATGACCGGACAGGGGGTGTCTTTCTTT. The whole variable domain, filled in from reference TRBV5-1 and TRBJ1-1, reads KAGVTQTPRYLIKTRGQQVTLSCSPISGHRSVSWYQQTPGQGLQFLFEYFSETQRNKGNFPGRFSGRQFSNSRSEMNVSTLELGDSALYLCASSMTGQGVSFFGQGTRLTVV.

The chain couples TRBV6-5 to TRBJ1-1; 7 bases are a match to TRBD1. J gave up 1 base and V 5 bases, and 4 bases lay outside the gene matches. The length of the CDR3 is 14 residues. Germline lookup yields CDR1 MNHEY and CDR2 SVGAGI. Written as DNA, the CDR3 is TGTGCCAGCAGTCCGGACAGGCGGAACACTGAAGCTTTCTTT. Its translation: CASSPDRRNTEAFF.

The chain employs TRBV7-2 and TRBJ2-2; D call uncertain. Looked up from germline, CDR1 is SGHTA and CDR2 is FQGNSA. This CDR3 is built from 15 residues. The V end lost 3 bases, the J end lost 2 bases, and 10 bases lay between the germline ends. The CDR3 DNA follows: TGTGCCAGCAGCTTTATCCAGGTCAACACCGGGGAGCTGTTTTTT. Translating gives CASSFIQVNTGELFF.

V gene TRBV5-1 combines with J gene TRBJ2-3, with 7 nucleotides matching TRBD2. Germline lookup yields CDR1 SGHRS and CDR2 YFSETQ. The CDR3 is 17 residues long. V shed 6 bases, J shed 0 bases, and the junction held 13 bases outside the gene matches. The CDR3 coding sequence is TGCGCCAGCATGAGATCGGGGGGAACATTTAGCACAGATACGCAGTATTTT. This codes for CASMRSGGTFSTDTQYF.

This clonotype appeared a few times. The germline gene is not matched at one end of the junction; a read error may be the cause. The rearrangement uses TRBV7-3 and TRBJ1-2; no definite D call. Germline V lookup: CDR1 SGHTA, CDR2 FQGTGA. The CDR3 has 15 amino acids. Here the CDR3 DNA reads TGTGCCAGCAGCCCACAACATGGCGCTAATTATGGCTACACCTTC. It is translated as CASSPQHGANYGYTF.